A selection of T cell receptor beta chains follows, all from one sample in a study of T cell repertoires in cytomegalovirus infection. TCRdb re-called the reads through MiXCR, storing one row per CDR3 protein. The sample yields 700,000 to 950,000 distinct CDR3 sequences, 30% to 35% seen once. No antigen has been assigned to these receptors. The sequencing here drew on cultured CD8+ T cells from PBMCs, taken from culture after CMV antigen stimulation. These receptors were obtained from a human donor in good health (CMV status not recorded). Some clones in this sample may be carry-over from other donors' samples. CDR3s include the opening cysteine and the closing phenylalanine or tryptophan.

v_call: TRBV7-6; j_call: TRBJ1-5; cdr3_length: 15; cdr3_aa: CASSLARGANQPQHF
v_call: TRBV6-2/TRBV6-3; j_call: TRBJ2-7; cdr3_length: 13; cdr3_aa: CASAFWGPHEQYF
v_call: TRBV24-1; j_call: TRBJ1-2; cdr3_length: 13; cdr3_aa: CATSGPGGYGYTF
v_call: TRBV12-3/TRBV12-4; j_call: TRBJ1-5; cdr3_length: 13; cdr3_aa: CASSLTDNQPQHF
v_call: TRBV7-7; j_call: TRBJ2-1; cdr3_length: 13; cdr3_aa: CASSLESSLEQFF
v_call: TRBV5-4; j_call: TRBJ2-3; cdr3_length: 15; cdr3_aa: CASSLERGQVDTQYF
v_call: TRBV6-2/TRBV6-3; j_call: TRBJ2-1; cdr3_length: 18; cdr3_aa: CASSYGPSGGSSYNEQFF
v_call: TRBV5-1; j_call: TRBJ1-3; cdr3_length: 16; cdr3_aa: CASSPGEGAVGNTIYF
v_call: TRBV27; j_call: TRBJ1-1; cdr3_length: 13; cdr3_aa: CASSFNKDTEAFF
v_call: TRBV7-9; j_call: TRBJ1-4; cdr3_length: 16; cdr3_aa: CASSSRRAGRDEKLFF
v_call: TRBV7-6; j_call: TRBJ2-1; cdr3_length: 14; cdr3_aa: CASSFVGGPYEQFF
v_call: TRBV2; j_call: TRBJ1-4; cdr3_length: 14; cdr3_aa: CASTRGEGGEKLFF
v_call: TRBV7-6; j_call: TRBJ1-3; cdr3_length: 16; cdr3_aa: CASSSRGRVSGNTIYF
v_call: TRBV7-2; j_call: TRBJ2-1; cdr3_length: 14; cdr3_aa: CASSSDFLGNEQFF
v_call: TRBV29-1; j_call: TRBJ2-4; cdr3_length: 14; cdr3_aa: CSVEDATPGTDQYF
v_call: TRBV7-9; j_call: TRBJ1-2; cdr3_length: 14; cdr3_aa: CASEGGTANYGYTF
v_call: TRBV4-1; j_call: TRBJ2-7; cdr3_length: 17; cdr3_aa: CASSHLLGQGASYEQYF
v_call: TRBV6-5; j_call: TRBJ1-1; cdr3_length: 13; cdr3_aa: CASSYRQGVEAFF
v_call: TRBV7-8; j_call: TRBJ1-1; cdr3_length: 16; cdr3_aa: CASSLARGQLNTEAFF
v_call: TRBV7-2; j_call: TRBJ2-1; cdr3_length: 12; cdr3_aa: CASSFKRVEQFF
v_call: TRBV24-1; j_call: TRBJ2-2; cdr3_length: 15; cdr3_aa: CATSEAGEFPGELFF
v_call: TRBV4-3; j_call: TRBJ1-4; cdr3_length: 15; cdr3_aa: CASSQDTGGNEKLFF
v_call: TRBV27; j_call: TRBJ1-1; cdr3_length: 14; cdr3_aa: CASSPWGVGTEAFF
v_call: TRBV19; j_call: TRBJ1-2; cdr3_length: 14; cdr3_aa: CASSTRQGVDGYTF
v_call: TRBV9; j_call: TRBJ1-2; cdr3_length: 13; cdr3_aa: CASSRSANYGYTF
v_call: TRBV19; j_call: TRBJ1-3; cdr3_length: 16; cdr3_aa: CASSRTTGVTTDTIYF
v_call: TRBV19; j_call: TRBJ2-2; cdr3_length: 13; cdr3_aa: CASTGVETGELFF
v_call: TRBV7-6; j_call: TRBJ2-3; cdr3_length: 17; cdr3_aa: CASRPLWGAESTDTQYF
v_call: TRBV4-1; j_call: TRBJ1-1; cdr3_length: 14; cdr3_aa: CASSPTEPHTEAFF
v_call: TRBV7-2; j_call: TRBJ2-3; cdr3_length: 14; cdr3_aa: CASSGTGLTDTQYF
v_call: TRBV2; j_call: TRBJ2-7; cdr3_length: 13; cdr3_aa: CASSVGGLNEQYF
v_call: TRBV5-4; j_call: TRBJ2-2; cdr3_length: 14; cdr3_aa: CASSLAWYPGELFF
v_call: TRBV9; j_call: TRBJ1-5; cdr3_length: 12; cdr3_aa: CASGQDNQPQHF
v_call: TRBV4-1; j_call: TRBJ2-3; cdr3_length: 15; cdr3_aa: CASSQGRGPRDTQYF
v_call: TRBV7-8; j_call: TRBJ1-1; cdr3_length: 18; cdr3_aa: CASSPGKGIGRKNTEAFF
v_call: TRBV12-3/TRBV12-4; j_call: TRBJ1-5; cdr3_length: 14; cdr3_aa: CANSDGQRNQPQHF
v_call: TRBV20-1; j_call: TRBJ1-1; cdr3_length: 13; cdr3_aa: CSASSGEDTEAFF
v_call: TRBV12-3/TRBV12-4; j_call: TRBJ1-3; cdr3_length: 14; cdr3_aa: CASSPQGYGNTIYF
v_call: TRBV6-1; j_call: TRBJ2-1; cdr3_length: 14; cdr3_aa: CAISGVSSYNEQFF
v_call: TRBV27; j_call: TRBJ1-2; cdr3_length: 12; cdr3_aa: CASNGGGYGYTF
v_call: TRBV4-3; j_call: TRBJ1-2; cdr3_length: 16; cdr3_aa: CASSPALRGAHYGYTF
v_call: TRBV2; j_call: TRBJ1-5; cdr3_length: 15; cdr3_aa: CASSEGRQGNQPQHF
v_call: TRBV5-1; j_call: TRBJ1-4; cdr3_length: 11; cdr3_aa: CASRATAKLFF